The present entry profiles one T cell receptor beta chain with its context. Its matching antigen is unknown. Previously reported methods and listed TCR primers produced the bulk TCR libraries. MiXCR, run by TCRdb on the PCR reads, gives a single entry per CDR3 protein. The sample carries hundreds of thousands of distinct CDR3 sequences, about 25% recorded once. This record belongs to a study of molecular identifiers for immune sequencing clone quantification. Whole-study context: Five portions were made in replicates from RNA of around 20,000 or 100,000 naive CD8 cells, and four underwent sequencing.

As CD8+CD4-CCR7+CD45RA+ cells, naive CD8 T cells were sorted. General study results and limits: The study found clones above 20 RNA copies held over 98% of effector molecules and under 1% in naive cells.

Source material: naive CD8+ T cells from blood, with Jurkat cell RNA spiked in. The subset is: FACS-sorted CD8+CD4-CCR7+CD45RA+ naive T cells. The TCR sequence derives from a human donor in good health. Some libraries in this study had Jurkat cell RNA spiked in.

CDR3 in DNA: TGTGCCAGCAGTTACGCGACAGGGGAAGCCTATGGCTACACCTTC. This gives the protein CASSYATGEAYGYTF. This sequence joins TRBV6-5 and TRBJ1-2; 8 bases map to TRBD1. CDR3 length: 15 amino acids. The junction had 6 bases not matched to a gene; V was cut back by 2 bases and J by 4 bases. Germline CDR1 and CDR2: MNHEY and SVGAGI.